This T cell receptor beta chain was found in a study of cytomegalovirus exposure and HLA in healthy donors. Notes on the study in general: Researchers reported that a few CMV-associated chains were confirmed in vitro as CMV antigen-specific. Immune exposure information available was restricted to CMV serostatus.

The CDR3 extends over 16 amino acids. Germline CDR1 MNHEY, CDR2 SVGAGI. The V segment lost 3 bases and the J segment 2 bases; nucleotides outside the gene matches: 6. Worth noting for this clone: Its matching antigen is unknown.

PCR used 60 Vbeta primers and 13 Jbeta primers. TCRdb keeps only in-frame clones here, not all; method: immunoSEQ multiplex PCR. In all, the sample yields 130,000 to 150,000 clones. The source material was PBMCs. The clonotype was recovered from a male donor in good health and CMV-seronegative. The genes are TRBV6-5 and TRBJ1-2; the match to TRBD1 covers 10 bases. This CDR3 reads CASSYHPGQGNYGYTF. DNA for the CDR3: TGTGCCAGCAGTTATCATCCGGGACAGGGGAACTATGGCTACACCTTC.